The next 3 T cell receptor beta chains were all read from a single sample in a study of shared T cell receptors in the human thymus. Clones were read by immunoSEQ multiplex PCR, and TCRdb kept only the in-frame ones, dropping some. The repertoire consists of some 660,000 clones, with approximately 89% occurring once and the leading ten covering 0.0094%. Another study also made use of these data, one on human thymus T cells.

The sequenced sample consisted of thymocytes. These receptors came from a boy younger than two with a congenital heart defect.

V is TRBV4-1 and J is TRBJ2-7; 7 bases are shared with TRBD1. This CDR3 has 17 amino acids. Germline CDR1 is MGHRA and CDR2 is YSYEKL. The ends lost 0 bases at V and 6 bases at J; junction bases unmatched: 14. The CDR3 DNA reads TGCGCCAGCAGCCAAGATCTAGGAGGACAGGCCGGGTTCGAGCAGTACTTC. It is translated as CASSQDLGGQAGFEQYF.

The rearrangement links TRBV4-3 to TRBJ2-7, with TRBD1 as a possible D gene (6 bases). This CDR3 region has 15 residues. With 0 bases removed from V and 5 bases from J, the gap between germline ends came to 14 bases. Per the germline V gene, CDR1 is LGHNA and CDR2 is YSLEER. CDR3 residues: CASSQEVQGSHEQYF. CDR3 nucleotide sequence: TGCGCCAGCAGCCAAGAGGTCCAGGGGTCCCACGAGCAGTACTTC.

V is TRBV5-4 and J is TRBJ2-1; 14 bases are a match to TRBD2. Germline V CDR1 and CDR2: SGHNT, YYREEE (reference sequence). Losses at the gene ends were 4 bases for V and 4 bases for J; bases not matched to a gene: 7. CDR3 length: 17 amino acids. CDR3 sequence (DNA): TGTGCCAGCAGCGTAGGGACTAGCGGGAGCCGGTACAATGAGCAGTTCTTC. Translated: CASSVGTSGSRYNEQFF.